The source of this TCR beta chain is a study of blood T cell repertoires in COVID-19. In the study overall: Samples representing acute and convalescent COVID-19 were sourced from the United States, Italy and Spain.

Profiled with immunoSEQ multiplex PCR; TCRdb holds only in-frame clones, not every one. The repertoire holds around 70,000 clones, with approximately 79% as singletons. CDR3 length: 17 amino acids. V shed 4 bases and J 1 base; nucleotides not matched to a gene: 10. Germline V CDR1 and CDR2: SGDLS, YYNGEE. The chain recombines TRBV9 with TRBJ2-7, with 11 nucleotides matching TRBD1. What was sequenced was peripheral blood. The receptor comes from a man aged 55-75 years with active or convalescent COVID-19. DNA for the CDR3: TGTGCCAGCAGCATAGGACCCGGGACAGGGGGTTCCTACGAGCAGTACTTC. It specifies CASSIGPGTGGSYEQYF.